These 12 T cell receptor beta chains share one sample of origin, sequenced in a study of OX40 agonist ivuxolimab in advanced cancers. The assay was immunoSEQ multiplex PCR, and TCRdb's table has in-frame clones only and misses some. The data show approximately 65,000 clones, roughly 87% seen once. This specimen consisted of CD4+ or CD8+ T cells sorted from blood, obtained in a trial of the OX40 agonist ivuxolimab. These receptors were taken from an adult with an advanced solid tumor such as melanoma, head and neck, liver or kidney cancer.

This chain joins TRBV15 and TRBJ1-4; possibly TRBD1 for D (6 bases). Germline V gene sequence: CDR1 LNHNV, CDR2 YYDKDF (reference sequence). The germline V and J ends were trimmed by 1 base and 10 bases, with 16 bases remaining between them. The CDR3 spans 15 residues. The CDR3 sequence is CATSRGDTTVGKLFF. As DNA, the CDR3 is TGTGCCACCAGCAGAGGGGACACCACCGTGGGAAAACTGTTTTTT.

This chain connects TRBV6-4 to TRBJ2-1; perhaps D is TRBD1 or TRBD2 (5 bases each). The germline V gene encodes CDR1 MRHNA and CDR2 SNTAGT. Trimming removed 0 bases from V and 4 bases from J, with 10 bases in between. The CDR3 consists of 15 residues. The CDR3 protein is CASSDSGTTYNEQFF. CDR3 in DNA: TGTGCCAGCAGTGACTCAGGGACCACTTACAATGAGCAGTTCTTC.

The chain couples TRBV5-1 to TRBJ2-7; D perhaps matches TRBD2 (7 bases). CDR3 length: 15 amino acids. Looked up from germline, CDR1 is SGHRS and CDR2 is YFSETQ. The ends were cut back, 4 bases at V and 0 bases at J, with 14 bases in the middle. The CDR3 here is CASSEGGGSSYEQYF. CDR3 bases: TGCGCCAGCAGCGAGGGGGGCGGGAGCTCCTACGAGCAGTACTTC.

This CDR3 is CASSLIPGQGAFVQYF. CDR3 in DNA: TGTGCCAGCAGTTTAATTCCGGGACAGGGGGCTTTTGTGCAGTACTTC. The chain has TRBV27 and TRBJ2-7, with 12 bases identical to TRBD1. This CDR3 comprises 16 residues. Germline lookup yields CDR1 MNHEY and CDR2 SMNVEV (reference sequence). The trim removed 2 bases at V and 9 bases at J, leaving 11 bases unmatched.

The CDR3 nucleotides are TGTGCCAGCAGCCCAGGACTCCCGCCCCACAATGAGCAGTTCTTC. It codes for CASSPGLPPHNEQFF. The chain is built from TRBV9 and TRBJ2-1; D is possibly TRBD2 (5 bases). This CDR3 region has 15 residues. Looked up from germline, CDR1 is SGDLS and CDR2 is YYNGEE. V lost 4 bases and J lost 5, with 16 bases in between. Together with reference TRBV9 and TRBJ2-1, the CDR3 gives the full variable domain: DSGVTQTPKHLITATGQRVTLRCSPRSGDLSVYWYQQSLDQGLQFLIQYYNGEERAKGNILERFSAQQFPDLHSELNLSSLELGDSALYFCASSPGLPPHNEQFFGPGTRLTVL.

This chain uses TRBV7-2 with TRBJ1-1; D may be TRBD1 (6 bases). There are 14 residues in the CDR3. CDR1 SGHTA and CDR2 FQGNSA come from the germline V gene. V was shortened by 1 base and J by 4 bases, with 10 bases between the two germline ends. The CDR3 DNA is TGTGCCAGCAGCTTAGGGGGGGCGGTCACTGAAGCTTTCTTT. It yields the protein CASSLGGAVTEAFF.

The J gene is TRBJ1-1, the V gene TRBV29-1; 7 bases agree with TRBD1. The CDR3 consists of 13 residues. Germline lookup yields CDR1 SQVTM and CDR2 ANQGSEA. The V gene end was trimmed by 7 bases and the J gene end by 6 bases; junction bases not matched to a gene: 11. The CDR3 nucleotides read TGCAGCGCCCAAGGAGACAGGGAGGCTGAAGCTTTCTTT. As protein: CSAQGDREAEAFF.

DNA of the CDR3: TGTGCCAGCAGTTACCAAGCCGACCGGGAGCTGTTTTTT. It yields the protein CASSYQADRELFF. The V and J genes are TRBV6-5 and TRBJ2-2, with D unclear. The V and J ends lost 2 bases and 9 bases respectively, with 10 bases between them. The CDR3 covers 13 residues. CDR1 and CDR2 from the germline V gene are MNHEY and SVGAGI.

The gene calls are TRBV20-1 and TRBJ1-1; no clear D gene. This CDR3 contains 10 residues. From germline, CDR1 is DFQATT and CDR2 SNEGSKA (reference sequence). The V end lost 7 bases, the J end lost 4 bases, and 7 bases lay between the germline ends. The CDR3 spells CSVRTTEAFF. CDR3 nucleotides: TGCAGTGTGAGGACCACTGAAGCTTTCTTT.

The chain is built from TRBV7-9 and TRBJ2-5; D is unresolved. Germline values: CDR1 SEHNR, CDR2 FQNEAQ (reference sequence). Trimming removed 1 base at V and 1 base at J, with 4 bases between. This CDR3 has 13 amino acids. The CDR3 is CASSLVAQETQYF. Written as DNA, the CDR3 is TGTGCCAGCAGCTTAGTAGCCCAAGAGACCCAGTACTTC.

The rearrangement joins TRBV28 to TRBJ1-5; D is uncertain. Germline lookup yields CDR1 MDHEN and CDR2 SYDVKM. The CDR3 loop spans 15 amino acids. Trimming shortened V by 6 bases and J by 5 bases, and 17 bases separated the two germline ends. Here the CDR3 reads CASSSQLAAYQPQHF. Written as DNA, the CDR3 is TGTGCCAGCAGCTCACAGCTGGCAGCTTATCAGCCCCAGCATTTT.

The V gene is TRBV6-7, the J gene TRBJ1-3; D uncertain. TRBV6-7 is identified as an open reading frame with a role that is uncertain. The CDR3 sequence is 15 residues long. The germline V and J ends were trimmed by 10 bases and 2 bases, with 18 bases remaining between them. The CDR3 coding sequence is TGTGCCATACAAGATGACACTAGCACTGGAAACACCATATATTTT. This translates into CAIQDDTSTGNTIYF.